This TCR beta chain was found in a study of T-cell memory formation after mild COVID-19. As for the study in general: Among the donors, TCR clusters were largely specific to each donor.

Whole-study findings and limits: Cross-reactive memory seemingly joined, as some responding clones were found in pre-infection memory. Confirmation was lacking for SARS-CoV-2 specificity of second-wave clones that peaked on day 37.

Concerning this clonotype: As yet, its antigen is unknown.

TCRdb re-called the 5' RACE reads with MiXCR, one entry per CDR3 protein. The table has 400,000 to 500,000 distinct CDR3 sequences, 15% to 20% seen once. Trimming cost V 0 bases and J 3 bases, with 12 bases left between them. Germline V gives CDR1 SGHAT, CDR2 FQNNGV. CDR3 length: 15 amino acids. The TCR was taken from an adult woman who had mild COVID-19 (a few samples of this study predate the infection). Cell type and time point are not known. The sample comprised PBMCs or a T cell subset sorted from them (not recorded which). V gene TRBV11-2 combines with J gene TRBJ2-7; D may be TRBD2 (6 bases). This CDR3 reads CASSLELGEVYEQYF. The CDR3 region has the DNA TGTGCCAGCAGCTTAGAACTTGGGGAGGTCTACGAGCAGTACTTC.